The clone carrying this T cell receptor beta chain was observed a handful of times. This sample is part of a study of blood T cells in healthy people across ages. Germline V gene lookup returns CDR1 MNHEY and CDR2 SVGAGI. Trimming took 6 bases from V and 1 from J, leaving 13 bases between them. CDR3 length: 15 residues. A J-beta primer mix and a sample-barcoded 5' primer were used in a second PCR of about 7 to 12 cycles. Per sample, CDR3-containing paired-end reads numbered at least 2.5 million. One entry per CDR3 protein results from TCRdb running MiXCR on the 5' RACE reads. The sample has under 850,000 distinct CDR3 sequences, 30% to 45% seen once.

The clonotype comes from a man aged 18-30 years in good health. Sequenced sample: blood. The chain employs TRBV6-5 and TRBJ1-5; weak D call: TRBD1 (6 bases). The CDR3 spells CASSSDRNSNQPQHF. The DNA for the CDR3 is TGTGCCAGCAGCTCTGACAGGAACAGCAATCAGCCCCAGCATTTT.